This TCR beta chain originates from a study of cytomegalovirus exposure and HLA in healthy donors (dated by TCRdb to the late 2010s). For the wider study: An earlier analysis of 587 of the donors reported around 280 Gb of sequence data and 117 million unique TCR beta sequences obtained from about 180 million T cells. An early release covering roughly 640 HLA-typed donors comprised approximately 300 gigabases of sequencing data and approximately 80 million unique TCR sequences. Of the approximately 400 genotyped donors, 80% to 90% were placed in the genetic ancestry cluster associated with self-reported Caucasian donors. The aim of the study was to test whether cataloging public T cell receptors could identify signatures of past pathogen exposure. The study profiled the T cell repertoires of hundreds of subjects by immunosequencing and related them to cytomegalovirus serostatus. Besides the first cohort of roughly 640 subjects, a separate validation cohort made up of 120 different subjects was used. To predict cytomegalovirus infection status, the study brought together high-throughput TCR immunosequencing, statistical association of individual TCRs with disease status, and machine learning. A later analysis re-analyzed previously published TCR beta repertoires from 600 to 850 donors and added high-resolution HLA genotyping to study TCR occurrence patterns. In the later analysis, no new phenotypic data were used to find candidate immune exposures; instead, reliance was placed on TCR beta sequences and their occurrence across donors. In an earlier analysis of 550 to 700 of the donors, high-throughput TCR beta sequencing was used to judge whether each TCR beta V gene segment behaved as functional or pseudogenic. Alongside the repertoire data, information on donor age, sex, ethnicity and CMV serostatus was compiled. Genome-wide SNP genotypes for about 60% of the 666 donors were used in a later genetic analysis, which treated that subset as a discovery cohort. All discovery cohort repertoires had been generated on a single sequencing platform. Class I and class II HLA loci were covered by the typing at four-digit resolution. The number of typed donors differed by locus: 629-630 for A, B, C, DRB1 and DQB1; about 520 for DQA1; roughly 600 for DPA1; and 450 to 480 for DPB1. Roughly 5 DR-DQ haplotypes were handled as single units for association and clustering, since linkage in the cohort was strong. Across some 400 genotyped donors of the cohort, an average of roughly 250,000 unique TCR beta nucleotide sequences per donor were sequenced, and around 20% of those sequences were non-productive. The research as a whole found: While some public TCRs were present in many individuals, most TCR sequences turned up only very rarely across donors. Because counts were too low, some 16 rarely observed V segments, including chromosome 9 orphons, were excluded from the earlier analysis of several hundred of the donors. In a later analysis, HLA-associated TCR beta chains were found to be more clonally expanded and to have lower generation probabilities than equally common non-associated chains. Linkage disequilibrium might explain the correlated functional status among segregating V segments, but an unknown experimental factor could not be excluded. When HLA alleles, especially DR and DQ, strongly co-occurred, attributing TCR associations to individual alleles was difficult. In a later analysis, several top co-occurrence clusters were reported to appear linked to parvovirus B19, influenza, CMV and Epstein-Barr virus. The cohort was sequenced for TCR beta chains only, and without alpha or paired-chain data the features that could be detected were limited. For the cohort, immune exposure information was limited to CMV serostatus. In the study, approximately 150 TCR beta chains were listed as associated with cytomegalovirus. Some IMGT-functional V segments, including TRBV6-2 and TRBV6-3, could not be distinguished by the 87-base-pair reads and were therefore excluded. In a later genetic analysis, fewer N-insertions in productive TCRs were reported among donors in an Asian-associated ancestry cluster than the roughly 640-donor mean. In vitro tests confirmed that a few of the cytomegalovirus-associated TCR beta chains recognize cytomegalovirus antigens. In an earlier analysis of more than 500 of the donors, most TCR beta V segments appeared in productive rearrangements about 87% or about 30% of the time, broadly matching IMGT annotations. Roughly uniform sequencing depth across donors was assumed in presence/absence analyses, although this assumption may not hold. HLA typing was unavailable for some donors at each locus, so association tests used only the typed subset. A cluster of highly shared sequence variants was judged likely to represent a technical artifact of the sequencing pipeline. A further reported finding was that TCR beta sequences accurately predicted the HLA-A and HLA-B alleles for most subjects in the first cohort. According to the authors, the approach could potentially be generalized to other disease states and immunological phenotypes. Specific HLA alleles were associated with about 17,000 TCR beta sequences at a false discovery rate of 0.05 in a later analysis. Cytomegalovirus status was reported to be diagnosed by the classifier with high specificity and sensitivity in both the original and validation cohorts. In a later genetic analysis, a missense DCLRE1C variant was associated with V-gene and J-gene trimming of TCR beta chains, and the association was replicated in an independent cohort. A later analysis found that TCR association rates varied across HLA loci, with DRB1 alleles showing the most associated TCRs and HLA-C alleles the fewest. Most CMV-associated TCR beta chains appeared to be HLA-restricted in a later analysis, and the HLA associations seemed to be driven largely by CMV exposure.

Receptor amplification or capture employed the immunoSEQ multiplex PCR assay. The multiplex PCR relied on a mix of 60 forward primers for TCR Vbeta segments and 13 reverse primers for TCR Jbeta segments. Amplification of the CDR3 region of rearranged TCR beta genes was performed with a multiplex PCR assay on genomic DNA. On the Illumina HiSeq System, the amplified TCR beta libraries were sequenced as 87-base-pair reads. Turning to the authors' computational methods: A later analysis tallied 70 million to 100 million unique TCR beta chains across the 700 or so repertoires, and some 12 million of those chains were shared by two or more donors. Raw reads were error-corrected and collapsed into unique sequences by a nearest-neighbor algorithm in which closely related sequences were merged to remove PCR and sequencing errors. Alignment of CDR3 sequences to IMGT reference sequences was used to assign V, D and J gene segments. For a sequence to be retained, a match of at least six nucleotides to both a V gene segment and a J gene segment was required. A rearrangement was called productive if the CDR3 had no stop codons and remained in frame with V and J, and every other rearrangement was called non-productive. Following IMGT convention, CDR3 was defined as the stretch from the second conserved V-encoded cysteine to the conserved J-encoded phenylalanine. The earlier analysis of 500 to 650 of the donors excluded any sequence lacking an unambiguous match to a single V gene segment. An earlier analysis of several hundred of the donors called V segments functional above 56.7% productive rearrangements and segregating when the between-donor standard deviation exceeded 5%. To diagnose cytomegalovirus status from the catalog of TCR beta chain sequences, a statistical classification framework was built. In a later analysis, TCR nucleotide sequences were compared against IMGT/GENE-DB human TR gene sequences so that V and J genes could be assigned. The TCRdist pipeline was used in a later analysis to assign CDR3 sequences and most-parsimonious VDJ recombination scenarios. In a later analysis, each TCR beta chain was defined by its CDR3 amino acid sequence together with its V-gene family, and reads lacking a unique V-gene family were excluded. As a way to deal with suspected cross-contamination and a sequencing artifact, a later analysis dropped hundreds of nucleotide sequences that were highly shared and had low generation probability. In a later analysis, a clonal expansion index for each public chain was calculated from normalized within-repertoire ranks of inferred template counts. In a later analysis, generation probabilities were computed using a VDJ recombination model fitted to out-of-frame rearrangements, and the results were checked against IGoR. In a later analysis, TCR-TCR, TCR-HLA and TCR-CMV co-occurrence was scored with hypergeometric tests, and a repertoire-size bias correction was applied to TCR pairs. To estimate false discovery rates, a later analysis permuted the HLA or CMV assignments 20 times. In a later analysis, co-occurring TCRs were grouped using DBSCAN, and TCRdist sequence similarity was added for clustering within HLA-allele-positive subsets. For co-occurrence clustering, repertoires with fewer than 30,000 or more than 120,000 public chains were excluded, along with a handful of repertoires with anomalous nucleotide sharing. The clones in this table, taken by TCRdb from immuneACCESS, are in-frame only. Not every clone is retained; where verified, under half of the shortfall comes from an unresolved V gene, and the cause of the rest is unknown. The V and J calls and the clone size are those of that table, but D and trimming were determined from the DNA. The sample records more than 45,000 clones, 70% of which are singletons. The top ten clonotypes cover roughly a fifth of the sample.

Measured from the cysteine to the phenylalanine, the CDR3 is 19 residues long. Kept here is only the CDR3 DNA, which spans 57 bases and is read in frame from base 1. V trim: 6 bases; J trim: 6 bases; unmatched bases: 20. The germline V gene yields KGHSH for CDR1 and LQKENI for CDR2. A note on this clone: Its antigen target is currently unknown. Base qualities are not provided; no much larger clone lies one nucleotide away.

The cohort was made up of approximately 670 healthy bone marrow donors. At the time of sampling, all cohort members were nominally healthy, though unrecorded immune exposures were likely present. The donor was CMV seropositive and was included in the group of approximately 300 seropositive cohort members. A peripheral blood sample was provided by each donor, and peripheral blood mononuclear cells were used for TCR beta sequencing. Genomic DNA was extracted from the blood cell samples with the Qiagen DNeasy Blood Extraction Kit. This clonotype was obtained from a woman aged 55-70 years in good health and CMV-seropositive. Sequencing used PBMCs. This chain joins TRBV18 to TRBJ2-3; 11 nucleotides in the junction match TRBD2. Here is the DNA: TGTGCCAGCTCGCGAGTCGGGACTAGCGGTGCCCTGGAGCGGGATACGCAGTATTTT. Translated, this gives CASSRVGTSGALERDTQYF. The full variable domain, completed from the reference TRBV18 and TRBJ2-3 proteins outside the CDR3, reads NAGVMQNPRHLVRRRGQEARLRCSPMKGHSHVYWYRQLPEEGLKFMVYLQKENIIDESGMPKERFSAEFPKEGPSILRIQQVVRGDSAAYFCASSRVGTSGALERDTQYFGPGTRLTVL.